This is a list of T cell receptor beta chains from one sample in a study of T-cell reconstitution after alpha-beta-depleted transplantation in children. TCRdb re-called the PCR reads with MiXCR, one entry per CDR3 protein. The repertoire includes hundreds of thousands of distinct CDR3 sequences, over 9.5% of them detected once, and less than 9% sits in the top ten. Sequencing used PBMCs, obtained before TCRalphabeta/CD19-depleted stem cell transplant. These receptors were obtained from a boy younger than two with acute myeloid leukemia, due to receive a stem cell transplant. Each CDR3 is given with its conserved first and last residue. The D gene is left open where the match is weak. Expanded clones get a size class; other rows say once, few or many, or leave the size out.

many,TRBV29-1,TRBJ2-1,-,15,TGCAGCGTTGCCGCTAGCGCGACCCTTTACAATGAGCAGTTCTTC,CSVAASATLYNEQFF
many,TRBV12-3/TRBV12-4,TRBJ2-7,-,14,TGTGCCAGCAGTTTGGGCAGGGTGTTGTACGAGCAGTACTTC,CASSLGRVLYEQYF
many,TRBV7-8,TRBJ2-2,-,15,TGTGCCAGCAGCTTTTGGACCCGTGGGACCGGGGAGCTGTTTTTT,CASSFWTRGTGELFF
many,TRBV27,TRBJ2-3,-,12,TGTGCCAGCAGCCGTGGGCCAGATACGCAGTATTTT,CASSRGPDTQYF
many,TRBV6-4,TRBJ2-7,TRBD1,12,TGTGCCACCTCAGGGGGCCCCTACGAGCAGTACTTC,CATSGGPYEQYF
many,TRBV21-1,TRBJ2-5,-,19,TGTGCCAGGGCCCTATCGGGGTCACTCTCCGGGACAGGGCTGGAGACCCAGTACTTC,CARALSGSLSGTGLETQYF
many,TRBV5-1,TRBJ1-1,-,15,TGCGCCAGCAGCCCTCTGGGGGGACGAAGGACTGAAGCTTTCTTT,CASSPLGGRRTEAFF
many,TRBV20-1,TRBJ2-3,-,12,TGCAGTGCTGTTGAGGGAGAGGATACGCAGTATTTT,CSAVEGEDTQYF
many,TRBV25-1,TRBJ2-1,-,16,TGTGCCAGCAGTGAATTAGTCCCGGGGCTATACAATGAGCAGTTCTTC,CASSELVPGLYNEQFF
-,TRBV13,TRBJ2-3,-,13,TGTGCCAGCAGCTCCAGTCCAGAGGCTACGCAGTATTTT,CASSSSPEATQYF
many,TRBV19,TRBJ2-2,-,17,TGTGCCAGTAGTCGGTCGGGGACACCTCAAAACACCGGGGAGCTGTTTTTT,CASSRSGTPQNTGELFF
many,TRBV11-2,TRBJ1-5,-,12,TGTGCCAGCAGCTTACAGGGACAGCCCCAGCATTTT,CASSLQGQPQHF
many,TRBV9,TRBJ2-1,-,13,TGTGCCAGCAGCGTCGGACTCTCCAATGAGCAGTTCTTC,CASSVGLSNEQFF
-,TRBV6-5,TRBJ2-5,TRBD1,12,TGTGCCAGCAGGTACAGGGGTGAGACCCAGTACTTC,CASRYRGETQYF
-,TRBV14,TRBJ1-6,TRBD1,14,TGTGCCAGCAGCCTAACAGGGGAGGTTTCACCCCTCCACTTT,CASSLTGEVSPLHF
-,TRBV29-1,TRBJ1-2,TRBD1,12,TGCAGCGTCCACGGGACAGGGGATGGCTACACCTTC,CSVHGTGDGYTF
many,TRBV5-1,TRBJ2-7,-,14,TGCGCCAGCAGCTTATGGAGCAGCTCCTACGAGCAGTACTTC,CASSLWSSSYEQYF
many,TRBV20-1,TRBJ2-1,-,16,TGCAGTGCTAGAGATCTTAAGAGGAGCCTTGTAGGGGAGCAGTTCTTC,CSARDLKRSLVGEQFF
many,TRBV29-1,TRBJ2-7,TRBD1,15,TGCAGCGTTGAATCTTGGGGACAGGGAAGCTACGAGCAGTACTTC,CSVESWGQGSYEQYF
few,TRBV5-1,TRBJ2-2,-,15,TGCGCCAGCAGCTTGGTAACATTGAACACCGGGGAGCTGTTTTTT,CASSLVTLNTGELFF
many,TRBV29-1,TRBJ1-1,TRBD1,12,TGCAGCGGTGGGGACAGCGGCACTGAAGCTTTCTTT,CSGGDSGTEAFF
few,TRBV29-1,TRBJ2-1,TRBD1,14,TGCAGCGTTGGGGACAGGGCACCCTACAATGAGCAGTTCTTC,CSVGDRAPYNEQFF
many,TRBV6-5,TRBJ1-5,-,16,TGTGCCAGCAGTTACGGGGGGGCAGGCGGCAATCAGCCCCAGCATTTT,CASSYGGAGGNQPQHF
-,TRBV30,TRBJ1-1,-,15,TGTGCCTGGATCTCGGCAGGGAAAAGGAACACTGAAGCTTTCTTT,CAWISAGKRNTEAFF
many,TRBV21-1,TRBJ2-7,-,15,TGTGCCAGCAGCAAAGTGGGGCGGGAGCGATACGAGCAGTACTTC,CASSKVGRERYEQYF
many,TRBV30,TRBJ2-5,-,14,TGTGCCTGGAGTTGGTCAGGTTGGCAAGAGACCCAGTACTTC,CAWSWSGWQETQYF
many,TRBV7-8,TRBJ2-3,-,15,TGTGCCAGCAGCTTAGTGACAGGCCGAGGAAATACGCAGTATTTT,CASSLVTGRGNTQYF
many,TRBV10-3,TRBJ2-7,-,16,TGTGCCATCAGTGGAGTGGGGCAGGGAGGCTCCTACGAGCAGTACTTC,CAISGVGQGGSYEQYF
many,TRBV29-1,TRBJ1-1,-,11,TGCAGCGAGCCGGGGGGGACTGAAGCTTTCTTT,CSEPGGTEAFF
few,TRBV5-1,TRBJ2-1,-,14,TGCGCCAGCAGCCTAAGGACCGATTACAATGAGCAGTTCTTC,CASSLRTDYNEQFF
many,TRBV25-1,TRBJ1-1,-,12,TGTGCCAGCAGGGCCGCGAACACTGAAGCTTTCTTT,CASRAANTEAFF
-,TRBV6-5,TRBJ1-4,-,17,TGTGCCAGCAGTTACACCCCCCACATGTCAACTAATGAAAAACTGTTTTTT,CASSYTPHMSTNEKLFF
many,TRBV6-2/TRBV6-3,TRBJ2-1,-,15,TGTGCCAGCAGTTGGGAAGGACCATCCTACAATGAGCAGTTCTTC,CASSWEGPSYNEQFF
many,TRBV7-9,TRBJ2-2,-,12,TGTGCCAGCACGGGCTTCACCGGGGAGCTGTTTTTT,CASTGFTGELFF
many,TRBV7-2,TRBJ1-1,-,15,TGTGCCAGCAGCTTAGTTCGAGGGGGGAACACTGAAGCTTTCTTT,CASSLVRGGNTEAFF
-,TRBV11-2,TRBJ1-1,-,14,TGTGCCAGCAGCGCACAGAGTTCGAACACTGAAGCTTTCTTT,CASSAQSSNTEAFF
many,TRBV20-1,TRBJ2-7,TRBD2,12,TGCAGTGCTAGAGAGCGGGAGTACGAGCAGTACTTC,CSAREREYEQYF
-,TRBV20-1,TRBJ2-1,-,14,TGCAGTGCTGAACTGGGGCGGGCTTTCAATGAGCAGTTCTTC,CSAELGRAFNEQFF
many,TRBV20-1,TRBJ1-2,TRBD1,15,TGCAGTGCTAGCCGGACAGGTTTAGCTAACTATGGCTACACCTTC,CSASRTGLANYGYTF
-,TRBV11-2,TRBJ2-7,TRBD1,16,TGTGCCAGCAGCTCGATAACAGGGGGCCGAGCCTACGAGCAGTACTTC,CASSSITGGRAYEQYF
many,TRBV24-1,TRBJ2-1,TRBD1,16,TGTGCCACCAGTGGGGGGACAGGCAGCTCCTACAATGAGCAGTTCTTC,CATSGGTGSSYNEQFF
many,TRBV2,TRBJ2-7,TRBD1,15,TGTGCCAGCAGCGCACAGGGGGCGCGGAACTACGAGCAGTACTTC,CASSAQGARNYEQYF
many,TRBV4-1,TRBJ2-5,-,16,TGCGCCAGCAGCCAAGAGTCCCTAGGACATTTGGAGACCCAGTACTTC,CASSQESLGHLETQYF
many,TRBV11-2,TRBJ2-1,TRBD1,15,TGTGCCAGCAGCGCGGGGGACAGGGTAAGGAATGAGCAGTTCTTC,CASSAGDRVRNEQFF
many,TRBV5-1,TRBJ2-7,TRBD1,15,TGCGCCAGCAGCTTGGCGGGACAGAAAGCCTACGAGCAGTACTTC,CASSLAGQKAYEQYF
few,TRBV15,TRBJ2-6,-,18,TGTGCCACCAGCAGTGGGCTTGACAGCGAGGGAGTAACCAACGTCCTGACTTTC,CATSSGLDSEGVTNVLTF
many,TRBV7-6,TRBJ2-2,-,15,TGTGCCAGCAGTTTAGTCGAGTCAATTGCCGGGGAGCTGTTTTTT,CASSLVESIAGELFF
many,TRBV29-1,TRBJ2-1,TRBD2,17,TGCAGCGCCCCGGCCAGCGGGAGCCCTTTTCCCTACAATGAGCAGTTCTTC,CSAPASGSPFPYNEQFF
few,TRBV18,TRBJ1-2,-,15,TGTGCCAGCTCACCAGGGGCCAACATTAACTATGGCTACACCTTC,CASSPGANINYGYTF
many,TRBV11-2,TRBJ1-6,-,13,TGTGCCAGCAGCCCCGAGTATAATTCACCCCTCCACTTT,CASSPEYNSPLHF
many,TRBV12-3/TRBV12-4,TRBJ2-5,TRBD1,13,TGTGCCAGCAGGCGGACAGGGAGAGAGACCCAGTACTTC,CASRRTGRETQYF
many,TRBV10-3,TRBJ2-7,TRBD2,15,TGTGCCATCAGTCCCGGGACTAGCGCCATATACGAGCAGTACTTC,CAISPGTSAIYEQYF
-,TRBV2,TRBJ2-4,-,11,TGTGCCAGAAGAAGGGGAAACATTCAGTACTTC,CARRRGNIQYF
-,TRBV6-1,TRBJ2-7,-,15,TGTGCCAGCAGTGATCGCTGGGGGGAGTCTTACGAGCAGTACTTC,CASSDRWGESYEQYF
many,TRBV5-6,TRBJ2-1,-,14,TGTGCCAGCAGCTTGGTGCGGAGTTACAATGAGCAGTTCTTC,CASSLVRSYNEQFF